A single sample is the source of the 2 T cell receptor beta chains below, sequenced in a study of technical replicates of blood from a few donors. Produced via immunoSEQ multiplex PCR; TCRdb's table is partial and in-frame only. The table shows about 48,000 clones, with 90% to 95% occurring only once. The sequencing input was PBMCs. Every receptor here comes from a human donor in good health. Some clones in this sample may be carry-over from other donors' samples.

This chain joins TRBV5-6 and TRBJ2-7; 8 bases align to TRBD1. Germline V gene data show CDR1 as SGHDT and CDR2 as YYEEEE. CDR3 length: 15 amino acids. Trimming took 7 bases from V and 7 from J; bases not matched to a gene: 16. The CDR3 region is CASRAQDRAFREQYF. The CDR3 DNA follows: TGTGCCAGCCGCGCCCAGGACAGGGCATTTCGGGAGCAGTACTTC.

The V gene is TRBV19, the J gene TRBJ2-1; 12 bases are a match to TRBD2. Per germline, CDR1 LNHDA and CDR2 SQIVND (reference sequence). The CDR3 runs to 16 residues. The V segment lost 2 bases and the J segment 2 bases; nucleotides outside the gene matches: 1. CDR3 bases: TGTGCCAGTAGTATACTAGCGGGAGGGACCTACAATGAGCAGTTCTTC. This codes for CASSILAGGTYNEQFF.